This passage covers 6 T cell receptor beta chains from one sample sequenced in a study of T cell responses to AZD1222 COVID-19 vaccine. Assay: immunoSEQ multiplex PCR; the TCRdb copy retains only in-frame clones and omits some. This sample carries about 140,000 clones, around 92% of them seen once, and the ten largest clones take around 12%. The material sequenced was peripheral blood, taken after recovery from COVID-19. All receptors come from an adult who had recovered from COVID-19.

This clone showed up just a few times. The chain has TRBV30 and TRBJ1-3; no clear D gene. The V end was cut by 5 bases, the J end by 0 bases, with 11 bases between. The CDR3 is 14 residues long. Germline CDR1 and CDR2: GTSNPN and SVGIG (reference sequence). The CDR3: CAWLKGRSGNTIYF. The CDR3 DNA sequence: TGTGCCTGGTTAAAAGGCCGCTCTGGAAACACCATATATTTT.

The chain employs TRBV5-1 and TRBJ2-1; a possible D gene is TRBD2 (5 bases). The CDR3 has 15 amino acids. V was trimmed by 1 base and J by 7 bases, leaving 15 bases between them. Germline-derived CDR1 and CDR2 are SGHRS and YFSETQ. CDR3 protein: CASSLPGPPGNEQFF. In nucleotides, the CDR3 is TGCGCCAGCAGCTTGCCCGGTCCCCCGGGGAATGAGCAGTTCTTC. The variable domain in full, completed from reference TRBV5-1 and TRBJ2-1, reads KAGVTQTPRYLIKTRGQQVTLSCSPISGHRSVSWYQQTPGQGLQFLFEYFSETQRNKGNFPGRFSGRQFSNSRSEMNVSTLELGDSALYLCASSLPGPPGNEQFFGPGTRLTVL.

The rearrangement uses TRBV19 and TRBJ2-5; 11 bases agree with TRBD2. V was clipped by 3 bases and J by 6 bases; unmatched bases: 12. Germline loops: CDR1 LNHDA, CDR2 SQIVND (reference sequence). This CDR3 spans 17 amino acids. The CDR3 sequence is CASSISLAGGTWKTQYF. The CDR3 DNA is TGTGCCAGTAGTATTAGTCTAGCGGGAGGTACTTGGAAGACCCAGTACTTC.

The chain's CDR3 is CASSRGHRAQETQYF. CDR3 DNA: TGTGCCAGTAGCCGTGGACACCGGGCACAAGAGACCCAGTACTTC. The V call is TRBV19, the J call TRBJ2-5; TRBD1 might be the D (5 bases). The V end lost 6 bases, the J end lost 2 bases, and 16 bases lay between the germline ends. CDR3 length equals 15 residues. Germline V CDR1 and CDR2: LNHDA, SQIVND (reference sequence).

V and J are TRBV28 and TRBJ2-5; 8 bases are a match to TRBD2. Trimming took 5 bases from V and 4 from J; bases not matched to a gene: 6. The CDR3 totals 14 residues. Germline V gene sequence: CDR1 MDHEN, CDR2 SYDVKM. As DNA, the CDR3 is TGTGCCAGCAGTACCGGGGGGGCTGTAGAGACCCAGTACTTC. Amino acid sequence: CASSTGGAVETQYF.

The chain carries TRBV7-9 and TRBJ1-1; no reliable D call. This CDR3 comprises 15 residues. The germline CDR1 and CDR2 sequences are SEHNR and FQNEAQ (reference sequence). V lost 5 bases to trimming and J lost 1 base, with 14 bases between them. The CDR3 DNA sequence: TGTGCCAGCAGCCCCGAGGCCGGAGGGAACACTGAAGCTTTCTTT. Its translation: CASSPEAGGNTEAFF. The variable domain in full, completed from reference TRBV7-9 and TRBJ1-1, reads DTGVSQNPRHKITKRGQNVTFRCDPISEHNRLYWYRQTLGQGPEFLTYFQNEAQLEKSRLLSDRFSAERPKGSFSTLEIQRTEQGDSAMYLCASSPEAGGNTEAFFGQGTRLTVV.